This TCR beta chain originates from a study of T cell changes during pregnancy in multiple sclerosis. This CDR3 comprises 16 residues. Germline V gives CDR1 SEHNR, CDR2 FQNEAQ (reference sequence). With V trimmed by 0 bases and J by 4 bases, 7 bases remained unmatched. The repertoire was sequenced with immunoSEQ multiplex PCR; TCRdb's copy has only in-frame clones and lacks some. The sample lists about 65,000 clones, roughly 92% occurring once. This material consisted of CD8+ T cells from peripheral blood mononuclear cells, taken in the third trimester of pregnancy. The clonotype was recovered from a female donor in good health, enrolled as a control in a pregnancy study. This rearrangement joins TRBV7-9 to TRBJ2-5, with TRBD2 matching 8 bases. The CDR3 loop is CASSLAKTSERETQYF. Written as DNA, the CDR3 is TGTGCCAGCAGCTTAGCTAAGACTAGCGAAAGAGAGACCCAGTACTTC.